Listed below are T cell receptor beta chains from one sample, sequenced in a study of blood T cell repertoires in COVID-19. TCRdb's table, derived via immunoSEQ multiplex PCR, lists solely in-frame clones and lacks some. The sample records more than 100,000 clones, roughly 79% being singletons. Source material: peripheral blood. The origin of the receptors is a man between 70 and 80 years old with acute or convalescent COVID-19. Both conserved end residues are part of each CDR3. Fields, in order: V gene, D gene, clone size, J gene, CDR3 DNA, CDR3 protein. D genes are given only for firm matches. Rows give clone size only sometimes, using once, few, many, or a class for an expanded clone.

>TRBV20-1|.|.|TRBJ2-5
TGCAGTGCTAGTAGGACAGAAGAGACCCAGTACTTC
CSASRTEETQYF
>TRBV18|TRBD1|.|TRBJ1-2
TGTGCCAGCTCACCCGACAGGGGTGAAGGCTACACCTTC
CASSPDRGEGYTF
>TRBV5-6|TRBD2|.|TRBJ2-4
TGTGCCAGCAGCTTGGGTAGCGGGGGGGCCGGGGACATTCAGTACTTC
CASSLGSGGAGDIQYF
>TRBV2|.|.|TRBJ2-2
TGTGCCAGCAGTGAACCCCCCCAGGGAATCACCGGGGAGCTGTTTTTT
CASSEPPQGITGELFF
>TRBV5-5|TRBD1|.|TRBJ1-5
TGTGCCAGCAGCCCACAAACAGGGGTGGGCAATCAGCCCCAGCATTTT
CASSPQTGVGNQPQHF
>TRBV6-2/TRBV6-3|.|.|TRBJ2-1
TGTGCCAGCAGTTATACAGGGTTTCTTCGGTACAATGAGCAGTTCTTC
CASSYTGFLRYNEQFF
>TRBV7-8|.|few|TRBJ1-2
TGTGCCAGCAGCTTAGGGTCAGGGCTAGGCTACACCTTC
CASSLGSGLGYTF
>TRBV3-1/TRBV3-2|TRBD2|.|TRBJ2-7
TGTGCCAGCAGCCAAGAGACTAGCGGGGGCCCTCCCTACGAGCAGTACTTC
CASSQETSGGPPYEQYF
>TRBV19|.|.|TRBJ1-3
TGTGCCAGTAGCGGGATGGAATTCTCTGGAAACACCATATATTTT
CASSGMEFSGNTIYF
>TRBV19|.|.|TRBJ1-6
TGTGCCAGTAGTATTCAGGGGCCCCGAACTTCCTATAATTCACCCCTCCACTTT
CASSIQGPRTSYNSPLHF
>TRBV27|.|.|TRBJ1-6
TGTGCCAGCAGAATCGGCAGGGCTGGTTCACCCCTCCACTTT
CASRIGRAGSPLHF
>TRBV30|TRBD1|.|TRBJ1-2
TGTGCCTGGAGTGTAAAGGGACAGTACTATGGCTACACCTTC
CAWSVKGQYYGYTF
>TRBV5-1|.|.|TRBJ2-7
TGCGCCAGCAGCTTGGTAGGGGATCGTCGGGACGAGCAGTACTTC
CASSLVGDRRDEQYF
>TRBV9|.|.|TRBJ1-1
TGTGCCAGCAGCTCCCCGACAGCAGAGAACACTGAAGCTTTCTTT
CASSSPTAENTEAFF
>TRBV14|TRBD1|.|TRBJ2-7
TGTGCCAGCAGCCCGACAGGGTTGTACGAGCAGTACTTC
CASSPTGLYEQYF
>TRBV10-3|TRBD1|few|TRBJ2-5
TGTGCCATCAGCGAGACCCTGACAGGGGAGACCCAGTACTTC
CAISETLTGETQYF
>TRBV3-1/TRBV3-2|TRBD1|few|TRBJ2-2
TGTGCCAGCAGCGCCCCAGACAGGGTCGGGAACACCGGGGAGCTGTTTTTT
CASSAPDRVGNTGELFF
>TRBV7-6|TRBD1|.|TRBJ2-5
TGTGCCAGCAGCTTACCTGAGGGGACAGGGAAAGAAGAGACCCAGTACTTC
CASSLPEGTGKEETQYF
>TRBV7-2|TRBD1|.|TRBJ2-7
TGTGCCAGCAGCTTATGGGACAGGGTAGCGTACGAGCAGTACTTC
CASSLWDRVAYEQYF
>TRBV6-2/TRBV6-3|.|.|TRBJ1-5
TGTGCCAGCAGCGCCCATGAGGGCCTCGGTCAGCCCCAGCATTTT
CASSAHEGLGQPQHF
>TRBV27|TRBD1|.|TRBJ2-7
TGTGCCAGCAGTTTATCGTGGGGACAGGAATACGAGCAGTACTTC
CASSLSWGQEYEQYF
>TRBV18|.|.|TRBJ2-1
TGTGCCAGCTCTCGCACAGGGTTGGATGAGCAGTTCTTC
CASSRTGLDEQFF
>TRBV27|.|.|TRBJ1-2
TGTGCCAGTACCCCAGCGGGGTTCCTCTATGGCTACACCTTC
CASTPAGFLYGYTF
>TRBV5-1|.|.|TRBJ1-3
TGCGCCAGCAAATTGGGCTCGACTGGAAACACCATATATTTT
CASKLGSTGNTIYF
>TRBV7-3|.|.|TRBJ1-2
TGTGCCAGCAGCCCCAGCGGGGACGTATTCTATGGCTACACCTTC
CASSPSGDVFYGYTF
>TRBV4-3|.|few|TRBJ2-3
TGCGCCAGCAGCCAAGACAGGGGGCGGGGGGATACGCAGTATTTT
CASSQDRGRGDTQYF
>TRBV15|.|.|TRBJ1-5
TGTGCCACCAGCAGAGATTCCACAGGGCAGCAGCCCCAGCATTTT
CATSRDSTGQQPQHF
>TRBV3-1/TRBV3-2|.|.|TRBJ1-1
TGTGCCAGCAGCTCTGGCGGGGGCGGGAACACTGAAGCTTTCTTT
CASSSGGGGNTEAFF
>TRBV11-1|.|.|TRBJ2-7
TGTGCCAGCAACCCTATCAATGTCCTATCCGAGCAGTACTTC
CASNPINVLSEQYF
>TRBV19|.|.|TRBJ1-3
TGTGCCAGTAGTATCTCTGACAACTCTGGAAACACCATATATTTT
CASSISDNSGNTIYF
>TRBV6-1|.|.|TRBJ1-2
TGTGCCAGCAGTGAATTAGGGCAGGGTTACTATGGCTACACCTTC
CASSELGQGYYGYTF
>TRBV6-5|TRBD1|.|TRBJ1-3
TGTGCCAGCAGTTCCGGGACAGGAGGTGGAAACACCATATATTTT
CASSSGTGGGNTIYF
>TRBV4-2|TRBD1|.|TRBJ1-4
TGTGCCAGCAGTCTCAAGGAGGGACAGGGAGAAAAACTGTTTTTT
CASSLKEGQGEKLFF
>TRBV9|TRBD2|few|TRBJ2-5
TGTGCCAGCAGCGGTGGGACTAGCGGATTCCAGGAGACCCAGTACTTC
CASSGGTSGFQETQYF
>TRBV5-6|.|.|TRBJ2-7
TGTGCCAGCAGTGGAGAGGCCCTCCTCTACGAGCAGTACTTC
CASSGEALLYEQYF
>TRBV20-1|.|few|TRBJ2-1
TGCAGTGCTAGTCTTGCAGGCTACAATGAGCAGTTCTTC
CSASLAGYNEQFF
>TRBV19|.|.|TRBJ1-2
TGTGCCAGTCGGGAGGCACACAACTATGGCTACACCTTC
CASREAHNYGYTF
>TRBV2|TRBD2|few|TRBJ2-7
TGTGCCAGCATAGCGGGGACTACCATCTACGAGCAGTACTTC
CASIAGTTIYEQYF
>TRBV14|.|once|TRBJ1-1
TGTGCCAGCAGCCGGCCGCGGGTCGTGAACACTGAAGCTTTCTTT
CASSRPRVVNTEAFF
>TRBV5-1|.|.|TRBJ1-1
TGCGCCAGCAGCTTAGGCTCGGCGGACACTGAAGCTTTCTTT
CASSLGSADTEAFF